The 17 T cell receptor beta chains reported below all come from one sample, sequenced in a study of T-cell memory formation after mild COVID-19. TCRdb re-called the 5' RACE reads through MiXCR, storing one row per CDR3 protein. The table lists about 140,000 distinct CDR3 sequences, 13% to 15% of them singletons. The sequencing sample was made of PBMCs or a T cell subset sorted from them (not recorded which). The receptors come from an adult woman who had mild COVID-19 (a few samples of this study predate the infection). Cell type and time point are not known.

This clonotype was detected only once. The chain links TRBV11-2 to TRBJ1-1, with a weak D call TRBD1 (5 bases). Germline values: CDR1 SGHAT, CDR2 FQNNGV. With 5 bases removed from V and 1 base from J, the gap between germline ends came to 20 bases. The CDR3 runs to 17 residues. The CDR3 nucleotides are TGTGCCAGCAGCGCAAGACATACCGGGACGGGGAACACTGAAGCTTTCTTT. It yields the protein CASSARHTGTGNTEAFF. Combining the CDR3 with reference TRBV11-2 and TRBJ1-1 gives the whole variable domain EAGVAQSPRYKIIEKRQSVAFWCNPISGHATLYWYQQILGQGPKLLIQFQNNGVVDDSQLPKDRFSAERLKGVDSTLKIQPAKLEDSAVYLCASSARHTGTGNTEAFFGQGTRLTVV.

This clonotype has more than one count but fewer than ten. This rearrangement joins TRBV7-8 to TRBJ1-3; D unresolved. Trimming stripped 1 base from V and 0 bases from J, with 10 bases between. Germline CDR1 SGHVS, CDR2 FQNEAQ. The CDR3 loop spans 16 amino acids. The CDR3 sequence is CASSLGTGGSGNTIYF. The CDR3 DNA reads as TGTGCCAGCAGCTTAGGGACGGGCGGCTCTGGAAACACCATATATTTT.

The chain uses TRBV7-6 and TRBJ2-6; D possibly corresponds to TRBD1 (5 bases). CDR1 and CDR2 (germline): SGHVS, FNYEAQ. The CDR3 spans 16 residues. Between the trimmed V and J ends, which lost 3 bases and 2 bases, there was a span of 11 bases. The CDR3 reads CASSFTQGTGANVLTF. CDR3 nucleotide sequence: TGTGCCAGCAGCTTTACCCAGGGTACTGGGGCCAACGTCCTGACTTTC.

This clonotype was seen a handful of times. J is TRBJ2-1 and V is TRBV2; 11 nucleotides line up with TRBD2. The V gene end was trimmed by 6 bases and the J gene end by 4 bases; junction bases not matched to a gene: 5. The CDR3 is made up of 15 amino acids. Germline V gene lookup returns CDR1 SNHLY and CDR2 FYNNEI. The CDR3 region has the DNA TGTGCCAGCAGAGCATCTAGCGGGGGGTACAATGAGCAGTTCTTC. This sequence encodes CASRASSGGYNEQFF.

The V and J genes are TRBV15 and TRBJ1-6; weak D call: TRBD1 (5 bases). Germline-derived CDR1 and CDR2 are LNHNV and YYDKDF (reference sequence). The CDR3 spans 15 residues. Trimming took off 0 bases at V and 7 bases at J, with 10 bases between the two ends. The CDR3 DNA reads as TGTGCCACCAGCAGAGATGTGGGGGGGAATTCACCCCTCCACTTT. Encoded protein: CATSRDVGGNSPLHF.

The genes are TRBV5-1 and TRBJ2-3; D is possibly TRBD1 or TRBD2 (5 bases each). The germline gives CDR1 SGHRS, CDR2 YFSETQ. The CDR3 spans 17 residues. Trimming left V 3 bases short and J 2 bases short, with 19 bases between. The CDR3 is CASSSNREGGTTDTQYF. The CDR3 nucleotides are TGCGCCAGCAGCTCTAACCGGGAAGGTGGGACCACAGATACGCAGTATTTT.

In this sample, this clonotype turned up a few times. The chain uses TRBV12-3 or TRBV12-4 and TRBJ2-1, with 8 bases lining up with TRBD2. V was clipped by 6 bases and J by 6 bases; unmatched bases: 7. The CDR3 contains 14 residues. CDR3 in amino acids: CASSRAGEGNEQFF. The CDR3 DNA reads TGTGCCAGCAGCAGAGCGGGAGAAGGCAATGAGCAGTTCTTC.

This clonotype occurred a few times. The rearrangement joins TRBV12-5 to TRBJ2-7; perhaps TRBD1 as D (6 bases). In germline, CDR1 is LGHNT, CDR2 FRNRAP. The CDR3 consists of 14 residues. The V end lost 6 bases, the J end lost 3 bases, and 15 bases lay between the germline ends. The DNA for the CDR3 is TGTGCTAGTGGCAACGCCGGGACACACTACGAGCAGTACTTC. It codes for CASGNAGTHYEQYF.

Many counts were recorded for this clonotype. This rearrangement joins TRBV24-1 to TRBJ2-3; D gene ambiguous. CDR1 KGHDR and CDR2 SFDVKD come from the germline V gene. The CDR3 length is 14 residues. V was pared by 3 bases and J by 2 bases, with 8 bases between. The CDR3: CATSDHQFTDTQYF. The CDR3 DNA sequence: TGTGCCACCAGTGATCACCAATTCACAGATACGCAGTATTTT.

In this sample, this clonotype turned up a few times. The V gene is TRBV7-9, the J gene TRBJ1-4, with 8 nucleotides matching TRBD1. Germline V gives CDR1 SEHNR, CDR2 FQNEAQ (reference sequence). With V trimmed by 1 base and J by 8 bases, 6 bases remained unmatched. CDR3 size: 15 residues. This CDR3 reads CASSLGYRGGEKLFF. The CDR3 coding sequence is TGTGCCAGCAGCTTAGGTTACAGGGGGGGAGAAAAACTGTTTTTT.

V and J are TRBV19 and TRBJ1-1; no clear D. The germline gives CDR1 LNHDA, CDR2 SQIVND (reference sequence). CDR3 length: 14 residues. Trimming left V 6 bases short and J 7 bases short, with 18 bases between. The CDR3 bases are TGTGCCAGTAGGACCCACCCCCGTTCGGGTGAAGCTTTCTTT. This gives the protein CASRTHPRSGEAFF. Full variable domain (rest looked up from reference TRBV19 and TRBJ1-1): DGGITQSPKYLFRKEGQNVTLSCEQNLNHDAMYWYRQDPGQGLRLIYYSQIVNDFQKGDIAEGYSVSREKKESFPLTVTSAQKNPTAFYLCASRTHPRSGEAFFGQGTRLTVV.

V usage is TRBV9 and J usage is TRBJ2-1, with TRBD2 identical over 10 bases. The V gene end was trimmed by 3 bases and the J gene end by 3 bases; junction bases not matched to a gene: 3. The CDR3 has 15 residues. CDR1 is SGDLS and CDR2 is YYNGEE in the germline V gene. The CDR3 DNA reads TGTGCCAGCAGCGGCGGACTAGCGGACTACAATGAGCAGTTCTTC. Its protein is CASSGGLADYNEQFF.

The chain is built from TRBV20-1 and TRBJ2-4; TRBD2 aligns across 8 bases. Per the germline V gene, CDR1 is DFQATT and CDR2 is SNEGSKA (reference sequence). The CDR3 has 18 residues. V shed 2 bases, J shed 0 bases, and the junction held 12 bases outside the gene matches. CDR3 in amino acids: CSARSRISGVRAKNIQYF. The CDR3 DNA reads as TGCAGTGCTAGAAGTCGTATTAGCGGGGTCAGAGCCAAAAACATTCAGTACTTC.

V gene TRBV4-3 combines with J gene TRBJ2-3; D gene uncertain. Germline lookup yields CDR1 LGHNA and CDR2 YSLEER. V was pared by 1 base and J by 2 bases, with 10 bases between. This CDR3 region has 15 residues. Written as DNA, the CDR3 is TGCGCCAGCAGCCAAGGGTTTCGGGCCACAGATACGCAGTATTTT. As protein: CASSQGFRATDTQYF.

This clonotype was seen more than once but under ten times. This chain uses TRBV30 with TRBJ1-1; a possible D gene is TRBD1 (5 bases). Trimming shortened V by 3 bases and J by 7 bases, and 21 bases separated the two germline ends. The CDR3 length is 15 residues. The V gene's germline CDR1 is GTSNPN and CDR2 SVGIG (reference sequence). In nucleotides, the CDR3 is TGTGCCTGGAGCGTACTCTCTGGGCGGGGCGATGAAGCTTTCTTT. This translates into CAWSVLSGRGDEAFF.

The rearrangement links TRBV3-1 to TRBJ2-7, with D perhaps being TRBD1 or TRBD2 (5 bases each). Trimming left V 4 bases short and J 7 bases short, with 32 bases between. CDR1 and CDR2 from the germline V gene are LGHDT and YNNKEL (reference sequence). The CDR3 has 19 residues. CDR3 loop: CASSRAMMIGDRGAWEQYF. The CDR3 region has the DNA TGTGCCAGCAGCCGAGCAATGATGATCGGGGACCGAGGGGCGTGGGAGCAGTACTTC.

The chain combines TRBV13 with TRBJ2-3; a weak D match, TRBD2 (6 bases). The germline CDR1 and CDR2 sequences are PRHDT and FYEKMQ (reference sequence). This CDR3 is built from 15 residues. Trimming stripped 0 bases from V and 5 bases from J, with 12 bases between. The CDR3 spells CASSLGQRAGDTQYF. For the CDR3, the DNA is TGTGCCAGCAGCTTAGGACAGCGGGCGGGAGATACGCAGTATTTT.